This T cell receptor beta chain was documented in a study of shared clonotypes between healthy human individuals. Study summary: Donors were a couple of women and a few men aged 18 to 49.

Broader study findings: Clonotype sharing among donors, it was expected, would be affected by sequencing depth. Unshared clonotypes carried lower generation probabilities than those common to all four donors.

A note on this clone: The antigen is undetermined.

The V segment lost 7 bases and the J segment 0 bases; nucleotides outside the gene matches: 8. Germline CDR1 and CDR2: SNHLY and FYNNEI. This CDR3 is 15 amino acids long. The study ran the assay at deep level. Clones were read by immunoSEQ multiplex PCR, and TCRdb kept only the in-frame ones, dropping some. The repertoire has around 1,100,000 clones, 60% to 85% of them found once; the top ten carry 0.89%. The TCR was taken from a man aged 18 to 35 in good health. Some clones in this sample may be carry-over from other donors' samples. Material for sequencing was memory CD4+ T cells from PBMCs. Stated subset: CD45RA-negative fraction. The chain links TRBV2 to TRBJ2-7; TRBD2 agrees at 8 bases. CDR3: CASTPLAGYSYEQYF. CDR3 nucleotides: TGTGCCAGCACCCCTCTAGCGGGCTACTCCTACGAGCAGTACTTC.